The 23 T cell receptor beta chains below come from one sample, sequenced in a study of blood T cell repertoires in COVID-19. Assay: immunoSEQ multiplex PCR; the TCRdb copy retains only in-frame clones and omits some. Among over 200,000 clones, about 90% were seen once, and the ten largest hold approximately 2.8%. The specimen was PBMCs or T cells enriched from blood (not recorded which). These receptors all stem from a woman aged 45-60 years in a cohort exposed to, infected with or recovered from COVID-19 (not recorded which).

The chain uses TRBV7-9 and TRBJ1-6, with D uncertain. The CDR3 loop spans 15 amino acids. Trimming stripped 7 bases from V and 0 bases from J, with 10 bases between. From germline, CDR1 is SEHNR and CDR2 FQNEAQ (reference sequence). The CDR3 here is CASTLGSSYNSPLHF. CDR3 DNA: TGTGCCAGCACCCTAGGGAGCTCCTATAATTCACCCCTCCACTTT.

This clone was found once. V gene TRBV9 combines with J gene TRBJ2-3, with 7 bases that match TRBD1. The CDR3 contains 17 residues. The germline V gene has CDR1 SGDLS and CDR2 YYNGEE. J was trimmed by 0 bases and V by 3 bases; bases with no gene match: 10. CDR3 residues: CASSDNRGPASTDTQYF. The CDR3 DNA sequence: TGTGCCAGCAGCGATAACAGGGGCCCCGCTAGCACAGATACGCAGTATTTT.

J is TRBJ2-7 and V is TRBV19; D may be TRBD1 (5 bases). V was clipped by 4 bases and J by 2 bases, with 12 bases between them. The length of the CDR3 is 14 residues. CDR1 and CDR2 from the germline V gene are LNHDA and SQIVND (reference sequence). The DNA for the CDR3 is TGTGCCAGTAGTACACCCGTAGGGGCCTACGAGCAGTACTTC. Residues: CASSTPVGAYEQYF.

This clone was counted at least ten times. The chain has TRBV6-4 and TRBJ1-1, with 8 bases aligning to TRBD1. CDR1 MRHNA and CDR2 SNTAGT come from the germline V gene. CDR3 length: 14 residues. V was pared by 4 bases and J by 10 bases, with 11 bases of the junction left unmatched. This chain's CDR3 is CASSANPGQGLAFF. The DNA of the CDR3 is TGTGCCAGCAGTGCCAACCCAGGACAGGGTTTAGCTTTCTTT.

The chain joins TRBV14 to TRBJ2-5; TRBD1 might be the D (5 bases). The CDR3 length is 13 residues. The V and J ends lost 7 bases and 1 base respectively, with 10 bases between them. Germline V gives CDR1 SGHDN, CDR2 FVKESK. CDR3 loop: CASNRGIQETQYF. In DNA, the CDR3 is TGTGCCAGCAATAGGGGAATCCAAGAGACCCAGTACTTC.

In the case of this clone: Other nucleotide sequences from this sample produce the same CDR3. This chain links TRBV7-6 with TRBJ2-7, with D maybe TRBD1 (6 bases). CDR3 length equals 13 residues. CDR1 is SGHVS, CDR2 FNYEAQ, per germline. V was trimmed by 0 bases and J by 3 bases, leaving 6 bases between them. The CDR3 DNA is TGTGCCAGCAGCTTAGCGGGACACTACGAGCAGTACTTC. Residues: CASSLAGHYEQYF.

This chain joins TRBV30 and TRBJ1-2; D unresolved. Trimming pared 3 bases from V and 4 bases from J, leaving 6 bases between. The CDR3 totals 11 residues. CDR1 is GTSNPN and CDR2 is SVGIG in the germline V gene (reference sequence). CDR3 nucleotides: TGTGCCTGGAGCCTTTTCTATGGCTACACCTTC. Its protein product is CAWSLFYGYTF.

V and J are TRBV19 and TRBJ1-1; the match to TRBD1 covers 8 bases. Germline V gives CDR1 LNHDA, CDR2 SQIVND (reference sequence). The trim removed 5 bases at V and 5 bases at J, leaving 10 bases unmatched. This CDR3 spans 15 amino acids. CDR3 region: CASSLRQGRYTEAFF. CDR3 sequence (DNA): TGTGCCAGTAGTCTGCGACAGGGGCGGTATACTGAAGCTTTCTTT.

This chain joins TRBV18 and TRBJ2-7; TRBD1 might be the D (6 bases). V gave up 3 bases and J gave up 2 bases, with 11 bases separating them. Germline CDR1 and CDR2: KGHSH and LQKENI. This CDR3 has 14 residues. CDR3 residues: CASSPGQQPYEQYF. In DNA, the CDR3 is TGTGCCAGCTCACCCGGACAGCAGCCCTACGAGCAGTACTTC.

This chain connects TRBV19 to TRBJ2-5, with D maybe TRBD1 (6 bases). CDR1 LNHDA and CDR2 SQIVND come from the germline V gene (reference sequence). Trimming left V 5 bases short and J 1 base short, with 11 bases between. The CDR3 is made up of 14 amino acids. CDR3 protein: CASSADSSQETQYF. The CDR3 DNA sequence: TGTGCCAGTAGTGCGGACAGTAGCCAAGAGACCCAGTACTTC. The whole variable domain, remainder taken from reference TRBV19 and TRBJ2-5, is DGGITQSPKYLFRKEGQNVTLSCEQNLNHDAMYWYRQDPGQGLRLIYYSQIVNDFQKGDIAEGYSVSREKKESFPLTVTSAQKNPTAFYLCASSADSSQETQYFGPGTRLLVL.

The chain is built from TRBV19 and TRBJ2-1, with 10 positions matching TRBD1. V trimming: 8 bases; J trimming: 5 bases; junction bases outside the gene matches: 12. This CDR3 region has 16 residues. Looked up from germline, CDR1 is LNHDA and CDR2 is SQIVND (reference sequence). CDR3 DNA sequence: TGTGCCAGTTCCTTGGGGACAGGGGTGACTCACAATGAGCAGTTCTTC. This encodes CASSLGTGVTHNEQFF.

The rearrangement uses TRBV5-1 and TRBJ2-2; D remains unclear. V lost 0 bases to trimming and J lost 2 bases, with 8 bases between them. This CDR3 region has 15 residues. Germline loops: CDR1 SGHRS, CDR2 YFSETQ. CDR3 residues: CASSLDYPNTGELFF. The CDR3 DNA follows: TGCGCCAGCAGCTTGGACTACCCAAACACCGGGGAGCTGTTTTTT.

This clone turned up a few times. The chain employs TRBV3-1 (or the pseudogene TRBV3-2) and TRBJ2-7; 12 bases match TRBD1. This CDR3 has 17 amino acids. V trimming: 3 bases; J trimming: 7 bases; junction bases outside the gene matches: 13. Germline CDR1 reads LGHDT; CDR2 reads YNNKEL (reference sequence). CDR3 in DNA: TGTGCCAGCAGCCAGGGTACGGTGGGACAGGGGGCGAGGGAGCAGTACTTC. Protein: CASSQGTVGQGAREQYF.

This clone was counted between two and nine times. An end of the junction differs from the germline gene, which may be a read error. This rearrangement joins TRBV25-1 to TRBJ1-2; 7 positions match TRBD1. The CDR3 consists of 14 residues. Germline assignment: CDR1 MGHDK and CDR2 SYGVNS. The CDR3: CASSEQIGITGVAF. The CDR3 region has the DNA TGTGCCAGCAGTGAACAAATTGGGATAACAGGGGTCGCATTC.

V is TRBV19 and J is TRBJ2-3; D unclear. Germline V lookup: CDR1 LNHDA, CDR2 SQIVND (reference sequence). V lost 3 bases and J lost 6, with 7 bases in between. This CDR3 has 12 amino acids. The CDR3 bases are TGTGCCAGTAGTATTAATTTGGATACGCAGTATTTT. This codes for CASSINLDTQYF.

This chain links TRBV5-1 with TRBJ2-7; 10 bases map to TRBD1. J was trimmed by 5 bases and V by 3 bases; bases with no gene match: 5. The CDR3 runs 14 residues. The germline V gene encodes CDR1 SGHRS and CDR2 YFSETQ. In DNA form, the CDR3 reads TGCGCCAGCAGCTACAGACAGGGGGCCGACGAGCAGTACTTC. Encoded protein: CASSYRQGADEQYF.

The chain links TRBV6-5 to TRBJ2-1; D is perhaps TRBD2 (7 bases). CDR3 size: 14 residues. From germline, CDR1 is MNHEY and CDR2 SVGAGI. Trimming cost V 4 bases and J 9 bases, with 16 bases left between them. The CDR3 here is CASSSGGWASEQFF. The CDR3 bases are TGTGCCAGCAGTTCGGGGGGCTGGGCGAGTGAGCAGTTCTTC.

The chain is built from TRBV4-3 and TRBJ2-2; TRBD1 matches at 7 bases. The V and J ends lost 4 bases and 7 bases, in that order; junction bases with no gene match: 0. This CDR3 region has 12 residues. The germline V gene encodes CDR1 LGHNA and CDR2 YSLEER. CDR3 DNA: TGCGCCAGCAGCCCAGGGGGCGGGGAGCTGTTTTTT. It is translated as CASSPGGGELFF.

The rearrangement links TRBV5-4 to TRBJ1-3; D gene uncertain. This CDR3 has 15 amino acids. Germline V CDR1 and CDR2: SGHNT, YYREEE (reference sequence). V was trimmed by 3 bases and J by 0 bases, leaving 10 bases between them. The CDR3 protein is CASSSKSGSGNTIYF. The CDR3 nucleotides read TGTGCCAGCAGCTCAAAGTCCGGCTCTGGAAACACCATATATTTT.

This chain connects TRBV3-1 (or the pseudogene TRBV3-2) to TRBJ2-3; tentative D call: TRBD1 (5 bases). The CDR3 has 16 amino acids. Germline V gives CDR1 LGHDT, CDR2 YNNKEL (reference sequence). Trimming stripped 0 bases from V and 0 bases from J, with 10 bases between. The CDR3 nucleotides are TGTGCCAGCAGCCAAGAAGTAGGGGTTAGCACAGATACGCAGTATTTT. It specifies CASSQEVGVSTDTQYF.

V usage is TRBV7-2 and J usage is TRBJ2-1; 8 bases are a match to TRBD1. The V and J ends lost 6 bases and 11 bases, in that order; junction bases with no gene match: 6. This CDR3 region has 12 residues. Germline V gene data show CDR1 as SGHTA and CDR2 as FQGNSA. The CDR3 coding sequence is TGTGCCAGCAGACTCCAGGGGGCGCAGCAGTTCTTC. This gives the protein CASRLQGAQQFF.

The chain is built from TRBV27 and TRBJ1-2; the D gene is possibly TRBD1 (6 bases). The CDR3 sequence is 15 residues long. Trimming took off 2 bases at V and 4 bases at J, with 14 bases between the two ends. Germline V gives CDR1 MNHEY, CDR2 SMNVEV (reference sequence). The CDR3 region is CASSLMGGGLYGYTF. The CDR3 DNA is TGTGCCAGCAGTTTAATGGGAGGGGGACTCTATGGCTACACCTTC.

The rearrangement uses TRBV5-1 and TRBJ2-3; TRBD2 agrees at 9 bases. The junction had 7 bases not matched to a gene; V was cut back by 0 bases and J by 5 bases. In germline, CDR1 is SGHRS, CDR2 YFSETQ. The CDR3 covers 16 residues. Written as DNA, the CDR3 is TGCGCCAGCAGCTTGGCAGTGGTAGCGGGGGTAGATACGCAGTATTTT. It yields the protein CASSLAVVAGVDTQYF.